This T cell receptor (beta chain) was obtained from a study of cytomegalovirus exposure and HLA in healthy donors. Primers: 60 Vbeta forward and 13 Jbeta reverse. Sequencing was performed with immunoSEQ multiplex PCR; in TCRdb, only in-frame clones are kept and a portion is missing. The repertoire holds around 200,000 clones, roughly 80% seen once, with less than 3.5% in the top ten. The CDR3 has 18 residues. Trimming removed 6 bases at V and 5 bases at J, with 29 bases between. CDR1 is SNHLY and CDR2 is FYNNEI in the germline V gene. The rearrangement links TRBV2 to TRBJ2-7, with D possibly TRBD2 on 6 matching bases. Sequencing was carried out using PBMCs. The TCR comes from a woman aged 35 to 49 in good health and CMV-seronegative. The CDR3 DNA reads TGTGCCAGCAGAGATTCGGGGCGGGCACGGGGGACGGGAGACGAGCAGTACTTC. This encodes CASRDSGRARGTGDEQYF. The whole variable domain, remainder taken from reference TRBV2 and TRBJ2-7, is EPEVTQTPSHQVTQMGQEVILRCVPISNHLYFYWYRQILGQKVEFLVSFYNNEISEKSEIFDDQFSVERPDGSNFTLKIRSTKLEDSAMYFCASRDSGRARGTGDEQYFGPGTRLTVT.